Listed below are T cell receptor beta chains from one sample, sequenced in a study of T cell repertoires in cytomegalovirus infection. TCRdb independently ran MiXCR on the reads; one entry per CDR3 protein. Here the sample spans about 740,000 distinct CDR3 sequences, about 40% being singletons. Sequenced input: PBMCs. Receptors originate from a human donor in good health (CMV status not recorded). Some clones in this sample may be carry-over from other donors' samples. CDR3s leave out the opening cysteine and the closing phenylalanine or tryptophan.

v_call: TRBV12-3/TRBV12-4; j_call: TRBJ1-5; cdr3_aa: ASRTEVYNQPQH
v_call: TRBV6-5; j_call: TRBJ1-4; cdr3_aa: PTTPGQLFEKLF
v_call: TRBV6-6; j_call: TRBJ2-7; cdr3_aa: ASRPIREGGRGYEQY
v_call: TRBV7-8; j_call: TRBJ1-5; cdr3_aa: ASSPGRQTNQPQH
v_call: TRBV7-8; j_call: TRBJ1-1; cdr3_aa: ASSLGGAGSEAF
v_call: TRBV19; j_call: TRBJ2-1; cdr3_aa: ASMGRESSYNEQF
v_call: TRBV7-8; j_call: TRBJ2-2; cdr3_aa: ASSFDWQAGELF
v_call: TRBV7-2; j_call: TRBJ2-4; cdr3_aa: ASSLGTGSQNIQY
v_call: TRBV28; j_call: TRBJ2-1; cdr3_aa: ASSLRQGVYNEQF
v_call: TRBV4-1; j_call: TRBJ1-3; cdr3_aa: ASSQGFGEASGNTIY
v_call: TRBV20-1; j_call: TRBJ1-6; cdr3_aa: SAKRLNCDNSPLH